This entry lists 8 T cell receptor beta chains sequenced from one sample in a study of blood T cell repertoires in COVID-19. Assay used: immunoSEQ multiplex PCR; TCRdb lists only in-frame clones, some missing. The sample has about 370,000 clones, 85% to 90% seen once; the top ten hold about 1%. The sequenced material came from PBMCs or T cells enriched from blood (not recorded which). These receptors were taken from a man between 18 and 35 years old who had recovered from COVID-19.

The gene calls are TRBV9 and TRBJ1-1, with a possible D match to TRBD1 (6 bases). Per germline, CDR1 SGDLS and CDR2 YYNGEE. V was clipped by 3 bases and J by 8 bases, with 14 bases between them. The CDR3 consists of 13 residues. The CDR3 loop reads CASSGQVLTEAFF. Written as DNA, the CDR3 is TGTGCCAGCAGCGGACAGGTCCTAACAGAAGCTTTCTTT. Based on the CDR3 plus reference TRBV9 and TRBJ1-1, the full variable domain is DSGVTQTPKHLITATGQRVTLRCSPRSGDLSVYWYQQSLDQGLQFLIQYYNGEERAKGNILERFSAQQFPDLHSELNLSSLELGDSALYFCASSGQVLTEAFFGQGTRLTVV.

V and J are TRBV5-6 and TRBJ1-1, with 7 nucleotides matching TRBD1. The CDR3 has 14 amino acids. The germline V gene encodes CDR1 SGHDT and CDR2 YYEEEE. The V segment lost 4 bases and the J segment 8 bases; nucleotides outside the gene matches: 11. The CDR3 nucleotides read TGTGCCAGCAGCCCTCGAAAAGGAGGGGGCGAAGCTTTCTTT. Protein sequence: CASSPRKGGGEAFF.

This clone was counted a single time. As DNA, the CDR3 is TGTGCCAGCAGCCTTACAGTATCGGAGCAGTACTTC. Translating gives CASSLTVSEQYF. The rearrangement links TRBV6-6 to TRBJ2-7; D unclear. CDR3 length: 12 residues. V gave up 6 bases and J gave up 7 bases, with 13 bases separating them. Per germline, CDR1 MNHNY and CDR2 SVGAGI (reference sequence).

The sample holds one count of this clone. The V gene is TRBV9, the J gene TRBJ1-2, with D maybe TRBD1 (5 bases). The CDR3 is 14 amino acids. CDR1 SGDLS and CDR2 YYNGEE come from the germline V gene. V was clipped by 0 bases and J by 5 bases, with 11 bases between them. DNA for the CDR3: TGTGCCAGCAGCGTAGCCGACGGGGGATATGGCTACACCTTC. Amino acids: CASSVADGGYGYTF.

The chain links TRBV7-6 to TRBJ2-7, with TRBD2 matching 11 bases. The CDR3 is made up of 15 amino acids. CDR1 and CDR2 (germline): SGHVS, FNYEAQ. V was clipped by 1 base and J by 3 bases; unmatched bases: 2. The CDR3 spells CASSLGGTSGYEQYF. Written as DNA, the CDR3 is TGTGCCAGCAGCTTAGGCGGGACTAGCGGCTACGAGCAGTACTTC.

Only one count was recorded for this clone. The CDR3 loop reads CASSHQVGNQPQHF. Written as DNA, the CDR3 is TGTGCCAGCAGCCACCAGGTAGGCAATCAGCCCCAGCATTTT. The chain couples TRBV14 to TRBJ1-5; no firm D call. The CDR3 length is 14 residues. CDR1 is SGHDN, CDR2 FVKESK, per germline. V was trimmed by 3 bases and J by 2 bases, leaving 8 bases between them.

This clone has a handful of counts. The genes are TRBV6-2 or TRBV6-3 and TRBJ2-1, with 12 bases that match TRBD2. V dropped 5 bases and J dropped 5; count of bases not matched to a gene: 10. The CDR3 sequence is 17 residues long. Germline loops: CDR1 MNHEY, CDR2 SVGEGT. The CDR3 DNA reads as TGTGCCAGCAGTATTCTGACTAGCGGGAGATCCCACAATGAGCAGTTCTTC. Its protein is CASSILTSGRSHNEQFF.

The chain combines TRBV29-1 with TRBJ2-3; a possible D gene is TRBD2 (5 bases). The germline V gene has CDR1 SQVTM and CDR2 ANQGSEA. The CDR3 totals 13 residues. Trimming stripped 4 bases from V and 3 bases from J, with 11 bases between. CDR3 nucleotide sequence: TGCAGCGTTGGAGGGCGCTTGACAGATACGCAGTATTTT. Translation: CSVGGRLTDTQYF.